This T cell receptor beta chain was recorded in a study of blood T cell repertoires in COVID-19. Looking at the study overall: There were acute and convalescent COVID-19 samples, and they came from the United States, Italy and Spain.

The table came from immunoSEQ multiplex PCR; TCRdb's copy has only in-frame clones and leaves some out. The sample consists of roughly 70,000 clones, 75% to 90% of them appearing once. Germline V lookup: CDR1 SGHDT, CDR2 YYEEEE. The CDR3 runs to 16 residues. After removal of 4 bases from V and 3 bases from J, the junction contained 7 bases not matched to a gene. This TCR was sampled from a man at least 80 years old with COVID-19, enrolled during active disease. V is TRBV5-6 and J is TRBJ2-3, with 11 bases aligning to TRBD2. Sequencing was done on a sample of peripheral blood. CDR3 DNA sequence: TGTGCCAGCAGCCCTCGGACTAGCGGGCGTACAGATACGCAGTATTTT. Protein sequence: CASSPRTSGRTDTQYF.